This TCR beta chain emerged from a study of blood T cell repertoires in COVID-19. Produced via immunoSEQ multiplex PCR; TCRdb's table is partial and in-frame only. This table holds around 140,000 clones, about 85% found once. The receptor's source is a human donor with acute or convalescent COVID-19. The donor label of this sample is uncertain. Sequenced material: peripheral blood.

CDR3 in amino acids: CASSARSRSGELFF. The CDR3 bases are TGTGCCAGCAGCGCCCGATCTAGATCCGGGGAGCTGTTTTTT. The gene calls are TRBV11-2 and TRBJ2-2; D gene ambiguous. Germline V gene sequence: CDR1 SGHAT, CDR2 FQNNGV. The CDR3 contains 14 residues. Trimming removed 5 bases from V and 6 bases from J, with 13 bases in between.